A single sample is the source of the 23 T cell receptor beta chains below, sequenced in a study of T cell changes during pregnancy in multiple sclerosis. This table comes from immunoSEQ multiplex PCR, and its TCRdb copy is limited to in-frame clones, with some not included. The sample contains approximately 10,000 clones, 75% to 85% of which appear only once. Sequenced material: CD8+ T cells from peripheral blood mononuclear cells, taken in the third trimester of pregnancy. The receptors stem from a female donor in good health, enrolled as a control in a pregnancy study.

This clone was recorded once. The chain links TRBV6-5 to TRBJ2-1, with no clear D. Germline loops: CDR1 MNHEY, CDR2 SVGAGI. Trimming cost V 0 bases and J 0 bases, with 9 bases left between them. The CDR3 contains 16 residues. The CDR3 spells CASSYSNSPSYNEQFF. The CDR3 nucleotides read TGTGCCAGCAGTTACTCGAACAGCCCCTCCTACAATGAGCAGTTCTTC.

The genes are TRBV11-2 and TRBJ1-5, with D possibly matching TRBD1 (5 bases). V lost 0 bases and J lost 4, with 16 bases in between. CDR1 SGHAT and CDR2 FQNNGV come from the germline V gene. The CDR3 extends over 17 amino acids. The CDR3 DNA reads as TGTGCCAGCAGCTTAGATCCAGGGCCCTCTCCAAATCAGCCCCAGCATTTT. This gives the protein CASSLDPGPSPNQPQHF.

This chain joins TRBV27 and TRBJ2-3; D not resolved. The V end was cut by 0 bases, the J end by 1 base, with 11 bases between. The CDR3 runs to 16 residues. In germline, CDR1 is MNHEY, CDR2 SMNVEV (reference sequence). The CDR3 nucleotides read TGTGCCAGCAGTTTATCACGGGTTTCGGGCACAGATACGCAGTATTTT. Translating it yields CASSLSRVSGTDTQYF.

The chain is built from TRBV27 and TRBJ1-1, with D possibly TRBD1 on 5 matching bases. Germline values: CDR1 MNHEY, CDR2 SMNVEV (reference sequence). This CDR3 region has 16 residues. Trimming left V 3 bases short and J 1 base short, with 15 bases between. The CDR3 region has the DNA TGTGCCAGCAGTTTTTACCTGACGGGGGGGAACACTGAAGCTTTCTTT. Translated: CASSFYLTGGNTEAFF.

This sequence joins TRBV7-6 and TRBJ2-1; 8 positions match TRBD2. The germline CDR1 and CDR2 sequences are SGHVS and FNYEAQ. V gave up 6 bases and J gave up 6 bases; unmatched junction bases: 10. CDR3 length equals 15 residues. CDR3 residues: CASSPGTSIVNEQFF. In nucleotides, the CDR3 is TGTGCCAGCAGTCCCGGGACTAGTATTGTCAATGAGCAGTTCTTC.

CDR3 residues: CASSRGTGHNNSPLHF. As DNA, the CDR3 is TGTGCCAGCAGTCGAGGGACAGGGCATAATAATTCACCCCTCCACTTT. This chain uses TRBV27 with TRBJ1-6, with 9 bases fitting TRBD1. This CDR3 is built from 16 residues. Germline V gene sequence: CDR1 MNHEY, CDR2 SMNVEV (reference sequence). V gave up 5 bases and J gave up 5 bases; unmatched junction bases: 7.

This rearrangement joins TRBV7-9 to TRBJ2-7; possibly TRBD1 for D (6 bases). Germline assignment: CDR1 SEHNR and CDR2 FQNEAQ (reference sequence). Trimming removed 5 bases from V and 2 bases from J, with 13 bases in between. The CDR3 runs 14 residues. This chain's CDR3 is CASSLDSLTYEQYF. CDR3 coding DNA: TGTGCCAGCAGCCTGGACAGCCTCACCTACGAGCAGTACTTC. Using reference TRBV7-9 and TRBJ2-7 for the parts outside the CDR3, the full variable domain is DTGVSQNPRHKITKRGQNVTFRCDPISEHNRLYWYRQTLGQGPEFLTYFQNEAQLEKSRLLSDRFSAERPKGSFSTLEIQRTEQGDSAMYLCASSLDSLTYEQYFGPGTRLTVT.

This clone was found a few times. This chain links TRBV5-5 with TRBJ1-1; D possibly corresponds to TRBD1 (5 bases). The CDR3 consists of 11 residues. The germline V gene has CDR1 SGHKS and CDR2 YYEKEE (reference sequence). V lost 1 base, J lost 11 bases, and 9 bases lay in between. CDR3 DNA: TGTGCCAGCAGCTTGCTTGGGGGGGCTTTCTTT. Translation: CASSLLGGAFF. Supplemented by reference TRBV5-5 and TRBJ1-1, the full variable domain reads DAGVTQSPTHLIKTRGQQVTLRCSPISGHKSVSWYQQVLGQGPQFIFQYYEKEERGRGNFPDRFSARQFPNYSSELNVNALLLGDSALYLCASSLLGGAFFGQGTRLTVV.

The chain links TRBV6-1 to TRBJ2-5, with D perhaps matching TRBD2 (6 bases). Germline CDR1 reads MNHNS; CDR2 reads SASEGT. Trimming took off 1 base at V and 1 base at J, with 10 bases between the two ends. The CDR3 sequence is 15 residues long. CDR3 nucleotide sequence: TGTGCCAGCAGTGAAGTGGGGGGTGGCCAAGAGACCCAGTACTTC. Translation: CASSEVGGGQETQYF.

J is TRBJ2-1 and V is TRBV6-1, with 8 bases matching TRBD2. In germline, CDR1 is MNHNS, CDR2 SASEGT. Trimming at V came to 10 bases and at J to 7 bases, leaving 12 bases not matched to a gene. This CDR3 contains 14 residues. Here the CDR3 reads CATETSAGGNEQFF. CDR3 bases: TGTGCCACCGAAACTAGTGCGGGGGGTAATGAGCAGTTCTTC.

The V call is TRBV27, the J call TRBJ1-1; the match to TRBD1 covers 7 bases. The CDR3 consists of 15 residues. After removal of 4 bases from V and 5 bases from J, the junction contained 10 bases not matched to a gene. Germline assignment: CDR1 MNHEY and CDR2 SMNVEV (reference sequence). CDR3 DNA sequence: TGTGCCAGCAGTTACACGCCCGACAGGGATACTGAAGCTTTCTTT. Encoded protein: CASSYTPDRDTEAFF.

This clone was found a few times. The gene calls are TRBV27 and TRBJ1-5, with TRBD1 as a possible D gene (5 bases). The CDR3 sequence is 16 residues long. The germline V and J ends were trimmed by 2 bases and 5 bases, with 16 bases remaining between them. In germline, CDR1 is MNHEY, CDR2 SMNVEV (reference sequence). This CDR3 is CASSLNRGGGHQPQHF. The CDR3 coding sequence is TGTGCCAGCAGTTTAAATCGGGGGGGAGGCCATCAGCCCCAGCATTTT.

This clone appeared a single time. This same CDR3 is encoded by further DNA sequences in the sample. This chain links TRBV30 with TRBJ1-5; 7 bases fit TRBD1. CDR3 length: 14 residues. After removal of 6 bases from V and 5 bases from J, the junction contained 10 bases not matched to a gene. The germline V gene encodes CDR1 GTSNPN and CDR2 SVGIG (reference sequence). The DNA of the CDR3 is TGTGCCTGTTCCCTAGGGCAGGGGGATCAGCCCCAGCATTTT. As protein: CACSLGQGDQPQHF.

The CDR3 protein is CAMRFEGGGYNEQFF. The DNA of the CDR3 is TGTGCCATGCGATTTGAGGGAGGAGGCTACAATGAGCAGTTCTTC. This chain links TRBV2 with TRBJ2-1; D is possibly TRBD2 (6 bases). Germline CDR1 and CDR2: SNHLY and FYNNEI. Trimming shortened V by 10 bases and J by 3 bases, and 19 bases separated the two germline ends. CDR3 size: 15 residues.

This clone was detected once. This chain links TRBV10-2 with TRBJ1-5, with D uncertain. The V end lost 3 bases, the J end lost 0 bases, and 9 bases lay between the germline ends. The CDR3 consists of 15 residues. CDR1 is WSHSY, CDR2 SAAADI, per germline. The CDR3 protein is CASSEEGYSNQPQHF. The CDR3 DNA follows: TGCGCCAGCAGTGAAGAGGGATATAGCAATCAGCCCCAGCATTTT.

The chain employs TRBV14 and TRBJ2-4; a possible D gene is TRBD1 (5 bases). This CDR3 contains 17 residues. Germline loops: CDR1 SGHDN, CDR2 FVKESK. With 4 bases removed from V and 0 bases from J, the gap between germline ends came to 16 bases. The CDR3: CASSPHWGERAKNIQYF. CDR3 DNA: TGTGCCAGCAGCCCTCATTGGGGCGAGCGAGCCAAAAACATTCAGTACTTC.

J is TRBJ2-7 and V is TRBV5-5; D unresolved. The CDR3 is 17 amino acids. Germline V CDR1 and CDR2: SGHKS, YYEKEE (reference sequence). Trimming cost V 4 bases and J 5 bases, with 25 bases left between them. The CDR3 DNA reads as TGTGCCAGCAGCCAAAGTTCTGCGGAACAAATGATACACGAGCAGTACTTC. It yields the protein CASSQSSAEQMIHEQYF.

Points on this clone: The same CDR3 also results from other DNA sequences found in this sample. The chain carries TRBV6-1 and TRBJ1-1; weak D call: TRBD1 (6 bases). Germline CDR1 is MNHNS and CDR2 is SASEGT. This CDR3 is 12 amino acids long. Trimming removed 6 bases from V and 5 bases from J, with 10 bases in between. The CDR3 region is CASSTRGTEAFF. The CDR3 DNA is TGTGCCAGCAGCACCAGGGGTACTGAAGCTTTCTTT.

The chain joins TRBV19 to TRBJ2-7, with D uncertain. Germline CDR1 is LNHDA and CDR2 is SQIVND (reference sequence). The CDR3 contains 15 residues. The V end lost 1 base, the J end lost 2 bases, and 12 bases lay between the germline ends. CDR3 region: CASSIARELTYEQYF. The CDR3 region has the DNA TGTGCCAGTAGTATAGCGCGAGAACTTACCTACGAGCAGTACTTC.

The CDR3 DNA is TGTGCCAGCAGCCTCACGGCGGGGGGGGATACGCAGTATTTT. This encodes CASSLTAGGDTQYF. The chain employs TRBV7-2 and TRBJ2-3, with 9 nucleotides matching TRBD2. CDR1 is SGHTA and CDR2 is FQGNSA in the germline V gene. Trimming cost V 5 bases and J 6 bases; bases outside gene matches: 6. The CDR3 runs 14 residues.

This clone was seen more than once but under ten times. DNA for the CDR3: TGCAGTGCGAATCCAGGGTTGAGGTACACCTTC. This codes for CSANPGLRYTF. The rearrangement uses TRBV20-1 and TRBJ1-2, with D possibly TRBD1 on 5 matching bases. Trimming took 6 bases from V and 11 from J, leaving 16 bases between them. CDR1 is DFQATT and CDR2 is SNEGSKA in the germline V gene (reference sequence). The CDR3 runs to 11 residues.

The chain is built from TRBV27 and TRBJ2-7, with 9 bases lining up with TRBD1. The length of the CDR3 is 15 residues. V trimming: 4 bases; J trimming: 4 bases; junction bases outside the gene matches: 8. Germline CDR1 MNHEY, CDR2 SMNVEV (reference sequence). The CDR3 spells CASSSTGGGSYEQYF. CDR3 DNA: TGTGCCAGCAGTTCTACAGGGGGCGGTAGTTACGAGCAGTACTTC.

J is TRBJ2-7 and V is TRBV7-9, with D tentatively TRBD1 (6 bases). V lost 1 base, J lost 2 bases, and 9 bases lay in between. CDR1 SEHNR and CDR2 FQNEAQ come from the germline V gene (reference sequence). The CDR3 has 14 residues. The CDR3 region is CASSLGRGTYEQYF. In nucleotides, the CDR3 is TGTGCCAGCAGCTTAGGCAGGGGAACCTACGAGCAGTACTTC.